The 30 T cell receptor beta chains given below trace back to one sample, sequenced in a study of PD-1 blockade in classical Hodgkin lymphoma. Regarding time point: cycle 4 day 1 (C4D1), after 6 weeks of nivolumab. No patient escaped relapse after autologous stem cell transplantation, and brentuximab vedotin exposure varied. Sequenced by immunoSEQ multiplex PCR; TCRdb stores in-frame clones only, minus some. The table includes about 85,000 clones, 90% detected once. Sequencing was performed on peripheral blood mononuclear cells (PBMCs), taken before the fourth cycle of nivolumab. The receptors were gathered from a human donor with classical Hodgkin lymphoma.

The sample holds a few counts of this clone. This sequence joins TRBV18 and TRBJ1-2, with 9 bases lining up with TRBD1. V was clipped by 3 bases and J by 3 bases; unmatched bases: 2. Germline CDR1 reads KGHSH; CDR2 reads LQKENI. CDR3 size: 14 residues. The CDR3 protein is CASSPTGGDYGYTF. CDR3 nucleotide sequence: TGTGCCAGCTCACCGACAGGGGGGGACTATGGCTACACCTTC. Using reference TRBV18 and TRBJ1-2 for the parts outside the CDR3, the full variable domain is NAGVMQNPRHLVRRRGQEARLRCSPMKGHSHVYWYRQLPEEGLKFMVYLQKENIIDESGMPKERFSAEFPKEGPSILRIQQVVRGDSAAYFCASSPTGGDYGYTFGSGTRLTVV.

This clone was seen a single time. This CDR3 reads CASSLGTSGGNEQFF. The CDR3 nucleotides read TGTGCCAGCAGTTTGGGGACTAGCGGAGGCAATGAGCAGTTCTTC. The gene calls are TRBV27 and TRBJ2-1; 11 bases are a match to TRBD2. The CDR3 covers 15 residues. Unmatched junction bases numbered 4, after V lost 3 bases and J lost 6 bases. Germline V gene data show CDR1 as MNHEY and CDR2 as SMNVEV (reference sequence).

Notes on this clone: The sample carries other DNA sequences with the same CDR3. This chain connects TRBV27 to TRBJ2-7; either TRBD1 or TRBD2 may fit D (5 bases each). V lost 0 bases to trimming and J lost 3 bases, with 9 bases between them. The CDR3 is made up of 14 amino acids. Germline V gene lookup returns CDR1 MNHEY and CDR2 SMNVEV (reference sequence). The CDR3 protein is CASSLSGGGYEQYF. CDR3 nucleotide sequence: TGTGCCAGCAGTTTATCGGGTGGGGGCTACGAGCAGTACTTC.

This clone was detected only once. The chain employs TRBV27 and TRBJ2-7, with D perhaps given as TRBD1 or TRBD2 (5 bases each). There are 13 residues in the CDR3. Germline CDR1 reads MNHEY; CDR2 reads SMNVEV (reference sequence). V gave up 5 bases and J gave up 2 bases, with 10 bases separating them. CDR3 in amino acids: CASSTGPPYEQYF. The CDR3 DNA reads TGTGCCAGCAGTACGGGGCCTCCCTACGAGCAGTACTTC.

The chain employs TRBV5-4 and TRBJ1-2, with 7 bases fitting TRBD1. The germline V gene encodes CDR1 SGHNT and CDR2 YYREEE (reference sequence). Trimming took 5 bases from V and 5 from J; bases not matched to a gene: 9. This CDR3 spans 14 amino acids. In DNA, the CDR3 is TGTGCCAGCAGAAGCCACTGGGACAGTTATGGCTACACCTTC. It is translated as CASRSHWDSYGYTF.

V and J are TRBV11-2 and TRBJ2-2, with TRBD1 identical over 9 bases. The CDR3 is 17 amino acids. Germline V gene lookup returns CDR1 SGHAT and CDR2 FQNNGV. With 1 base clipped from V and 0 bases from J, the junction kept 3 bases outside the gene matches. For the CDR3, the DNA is TGTGCCAGCAGCTTAGGGACAGGGGTCTCGAACACCGGGGAGCTGTTTTTT. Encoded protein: CASSLGTGVSNTGELFF.

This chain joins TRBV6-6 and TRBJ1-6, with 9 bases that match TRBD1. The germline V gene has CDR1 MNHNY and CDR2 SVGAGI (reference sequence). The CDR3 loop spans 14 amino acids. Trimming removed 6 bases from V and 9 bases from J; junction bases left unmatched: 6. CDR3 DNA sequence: TGTGCCAGCAGCCAGGACAGGGGTGCTTCACCCCTCCACTTT. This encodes CASSQDRGASPLHF.

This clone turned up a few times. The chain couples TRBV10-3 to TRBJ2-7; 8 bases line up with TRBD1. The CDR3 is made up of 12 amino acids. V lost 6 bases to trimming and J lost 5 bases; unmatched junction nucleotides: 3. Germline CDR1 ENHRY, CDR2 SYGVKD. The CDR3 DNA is TGTGCCATCAGGGGACAGGTCGACGAGCAGTACTTC. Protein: CAIRGQVDEQYF.

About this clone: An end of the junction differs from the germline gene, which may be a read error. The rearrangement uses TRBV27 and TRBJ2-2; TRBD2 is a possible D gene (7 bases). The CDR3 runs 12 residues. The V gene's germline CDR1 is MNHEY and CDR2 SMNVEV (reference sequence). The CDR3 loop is CASSLLGGGLFF. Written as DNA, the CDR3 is TGTGCCAGCAGTTTATTAGGGGGGGGGCTGTTTTTT.

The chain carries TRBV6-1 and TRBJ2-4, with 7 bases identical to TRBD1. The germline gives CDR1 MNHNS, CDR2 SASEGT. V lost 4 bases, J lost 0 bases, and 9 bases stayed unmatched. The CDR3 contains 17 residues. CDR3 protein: CASSGRDSFIAKNIQYF. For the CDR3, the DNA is TGTGCCAGCAGTGGTCGGGACAGCTTTATAGCCAAAAACATTCAGTACTTC.

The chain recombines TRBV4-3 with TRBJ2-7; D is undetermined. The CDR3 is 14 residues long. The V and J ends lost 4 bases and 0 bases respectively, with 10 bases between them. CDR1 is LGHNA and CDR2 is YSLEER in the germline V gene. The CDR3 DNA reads TGCGCCAGCAGCCCTGGCCCGCACTCCTACGAGCAGTACTTC. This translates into CASSPGPHSYEQYF.

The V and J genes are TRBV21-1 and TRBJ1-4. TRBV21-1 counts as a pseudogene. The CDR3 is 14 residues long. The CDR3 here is CASSSGGGDEKLFF. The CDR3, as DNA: TGTGCCAGCAGCTCCGGGGGAGGGGATGAAAAACTGTTTTTT.

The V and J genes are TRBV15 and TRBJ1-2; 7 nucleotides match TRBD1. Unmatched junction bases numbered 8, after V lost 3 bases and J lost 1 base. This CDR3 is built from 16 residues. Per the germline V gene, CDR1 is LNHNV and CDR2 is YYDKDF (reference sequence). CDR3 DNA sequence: TGTGCCACCAGCAGGAGGGGGACAGAATATAACTATGGCTACACCTTC. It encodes CATSRRGTEYNYGYTF.

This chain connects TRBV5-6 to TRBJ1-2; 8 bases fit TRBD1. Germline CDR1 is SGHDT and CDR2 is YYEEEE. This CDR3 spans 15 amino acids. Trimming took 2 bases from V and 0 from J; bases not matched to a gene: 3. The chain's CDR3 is CASSFGRGPNYGYTF. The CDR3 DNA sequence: TGTGCCAGCAGCTTTGGCAGGGGGCCTAACTATGGCTACACCTTC.

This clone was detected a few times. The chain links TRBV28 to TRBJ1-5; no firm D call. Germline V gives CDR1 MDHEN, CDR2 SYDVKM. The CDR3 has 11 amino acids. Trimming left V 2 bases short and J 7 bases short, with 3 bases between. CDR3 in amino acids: CASSLGQPQHF. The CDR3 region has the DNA TGTGCCAGCAGTTTAGGCCAGCCCCAGCATTTT.

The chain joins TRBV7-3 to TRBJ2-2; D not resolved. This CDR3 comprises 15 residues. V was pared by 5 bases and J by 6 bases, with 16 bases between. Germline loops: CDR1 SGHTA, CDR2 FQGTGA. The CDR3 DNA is TGTGCCAGCAGCGCAATAGCCTCGGTGTCCGGGGAGCTGTTTTTT. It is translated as CASSAIASVSGELFF.

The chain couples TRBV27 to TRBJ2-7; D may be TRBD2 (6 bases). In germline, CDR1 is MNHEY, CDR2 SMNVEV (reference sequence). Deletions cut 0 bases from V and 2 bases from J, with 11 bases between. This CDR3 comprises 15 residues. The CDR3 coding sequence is TGTGCCAGCAGTTTATCGGTGGCTAGCGCCTACGAGCAGTACTTC. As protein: CASSLSVASAYEQYF.

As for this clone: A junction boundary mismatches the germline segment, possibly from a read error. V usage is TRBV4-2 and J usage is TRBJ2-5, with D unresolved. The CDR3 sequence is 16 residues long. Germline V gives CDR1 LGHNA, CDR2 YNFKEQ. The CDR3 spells CASSQDFRANHETQYF. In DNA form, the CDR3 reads TGTGCCAGCAGCCAAGATTTTAGGGCAAACCATGAGACCCAGTACTTC.

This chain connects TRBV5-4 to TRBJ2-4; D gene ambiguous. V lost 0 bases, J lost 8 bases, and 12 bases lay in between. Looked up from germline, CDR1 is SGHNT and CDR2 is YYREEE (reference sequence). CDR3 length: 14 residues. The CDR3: CASSLALEMDIQYF. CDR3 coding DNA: TGTGCCAGCAGCTTGGCGCTAGAAATGGACATTCAGTACTTC. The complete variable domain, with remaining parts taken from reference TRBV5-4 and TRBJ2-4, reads ETGVTQSPTHLIKTRGQQVTLRCSSQSGHNTVSWYQQALGQGPQFIFQYYREEENGRGNFPPRFSGLQFPNYSSELNVNALELDDSALYLCASSLALEMDIQYFGAGTRLSVL.

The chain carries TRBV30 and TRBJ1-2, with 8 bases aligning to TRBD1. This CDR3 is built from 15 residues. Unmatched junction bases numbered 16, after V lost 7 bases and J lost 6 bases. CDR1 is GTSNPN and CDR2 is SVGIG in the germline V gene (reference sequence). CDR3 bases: TGTGCCTCCAGACACAGGGGGGGCATGATGGATGGCTACACCTTC. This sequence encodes CASRHRGGMMDGYTF. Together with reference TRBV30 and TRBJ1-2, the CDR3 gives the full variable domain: SQTIHQWPATLVQPVGSPLSLECTVEGTSNPNLYWYRQAAGRGLQLLFYSVGIGQISSEVPQNLSASRPQDRQFILSSKKLLLSDSGFYLCASRHRGGMMDGYTFGSGTRLTVV.

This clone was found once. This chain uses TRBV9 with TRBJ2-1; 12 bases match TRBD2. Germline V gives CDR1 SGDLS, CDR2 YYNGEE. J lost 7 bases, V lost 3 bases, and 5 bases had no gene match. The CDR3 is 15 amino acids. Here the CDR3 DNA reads TGTGCCAGCAGCGGACTAGCGGGGGTAAAAAATGAGCAGTTCTTC. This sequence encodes CASSGLAGVKNEQFF.

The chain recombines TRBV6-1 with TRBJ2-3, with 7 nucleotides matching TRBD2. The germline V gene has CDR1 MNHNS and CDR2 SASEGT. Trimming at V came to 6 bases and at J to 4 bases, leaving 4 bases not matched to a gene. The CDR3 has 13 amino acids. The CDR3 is CASRERGPDTQYF. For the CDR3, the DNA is TGTGCCAGCAGGGAGCGGGGACCAGATACGCAGTATTTT.

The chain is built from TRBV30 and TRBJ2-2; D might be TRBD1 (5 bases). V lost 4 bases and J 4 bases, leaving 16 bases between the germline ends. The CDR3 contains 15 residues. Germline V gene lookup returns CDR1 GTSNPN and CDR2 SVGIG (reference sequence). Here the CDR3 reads CAWKPRAGLTGELFF. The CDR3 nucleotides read TGTGCCTGGAAGCCCCGGGCAGGGCTCACCGGGGAGCTGTTTTTT.

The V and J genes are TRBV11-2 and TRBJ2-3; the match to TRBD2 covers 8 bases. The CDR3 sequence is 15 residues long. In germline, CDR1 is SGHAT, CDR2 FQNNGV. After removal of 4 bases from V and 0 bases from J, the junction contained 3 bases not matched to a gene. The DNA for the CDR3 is TGTGCCAGCAGCTCCTTAGCGGGGAGCACAGATACGCAGTATTTT. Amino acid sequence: CASSSLAGSTDTQYF.

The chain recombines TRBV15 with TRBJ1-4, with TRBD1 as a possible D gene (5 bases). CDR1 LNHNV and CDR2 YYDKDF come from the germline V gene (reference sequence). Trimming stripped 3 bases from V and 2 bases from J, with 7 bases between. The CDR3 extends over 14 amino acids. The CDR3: CATSRGGTNEKLFF. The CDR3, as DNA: TGTGCCACCAGCAGGGGGGGGACTAATGAAAAACTGTTTTTT.

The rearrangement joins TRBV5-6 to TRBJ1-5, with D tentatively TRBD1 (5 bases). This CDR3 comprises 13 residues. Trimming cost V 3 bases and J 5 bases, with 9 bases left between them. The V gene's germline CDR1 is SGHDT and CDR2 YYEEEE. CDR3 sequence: CASSSGGYQPQHF. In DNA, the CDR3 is TGTGCCAGCAGCTCCGGGGGGTATCAGCCCCAGCATTTT.

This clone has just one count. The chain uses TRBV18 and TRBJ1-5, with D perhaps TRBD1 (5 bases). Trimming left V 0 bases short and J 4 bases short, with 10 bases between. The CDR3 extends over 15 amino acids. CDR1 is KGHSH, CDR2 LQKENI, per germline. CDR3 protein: CASSPPVGGNQPQHF. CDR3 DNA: TGTGCCAGCTCACCACCTGTGGGGGGGAATCAGCCCCAGCATTTT.

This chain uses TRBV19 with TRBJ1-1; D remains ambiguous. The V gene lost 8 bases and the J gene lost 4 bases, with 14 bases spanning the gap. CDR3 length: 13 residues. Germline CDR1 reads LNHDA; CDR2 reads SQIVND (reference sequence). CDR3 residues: CASSDASVTEAFF. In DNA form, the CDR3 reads TGTGCCAGTTCTGATGCGTCGGTCACTGAAGCTTTCTTT.

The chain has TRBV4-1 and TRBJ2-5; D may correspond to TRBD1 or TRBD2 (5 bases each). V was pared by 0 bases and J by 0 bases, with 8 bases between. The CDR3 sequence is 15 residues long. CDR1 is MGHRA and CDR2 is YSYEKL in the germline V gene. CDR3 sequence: CASSQDGAYQETQYF. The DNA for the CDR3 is TGCGCCAGCAGCCAAGACGGGGCCTACCAAGAGACCCAGTACTTC.

CDR3 DNA sequence: TGCGCCAGCAGCGCGGGGGGGCCAGAAGAGACCCAGTACTTC. Translated: CASSAGGPEETQYF. The chain has TRBV5-1 and TRBJ2-5; 9 bases agree with TRBD2. V lost 4 bases to trimming and J lost 3 bases; unmatched junction nucleotides: 4. Germline V lookup: CDR1 SGHRS, CDR2 YFSETQ. The CDR3 loop spans 14 amino acids.